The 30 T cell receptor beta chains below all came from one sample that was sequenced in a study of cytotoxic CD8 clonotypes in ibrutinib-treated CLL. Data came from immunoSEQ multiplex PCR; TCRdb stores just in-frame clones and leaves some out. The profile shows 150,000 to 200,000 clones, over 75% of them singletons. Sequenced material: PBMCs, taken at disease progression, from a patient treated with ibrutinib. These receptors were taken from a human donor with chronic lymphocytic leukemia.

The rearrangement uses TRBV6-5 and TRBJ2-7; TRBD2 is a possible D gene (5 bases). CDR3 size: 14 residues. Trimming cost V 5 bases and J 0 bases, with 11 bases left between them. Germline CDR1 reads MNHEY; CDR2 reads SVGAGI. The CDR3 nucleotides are TGTGCCAGCAGTCGGACTCAAAACTCCTACGAGCAGTACTTC. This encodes CASSRTQNSYEQYF.

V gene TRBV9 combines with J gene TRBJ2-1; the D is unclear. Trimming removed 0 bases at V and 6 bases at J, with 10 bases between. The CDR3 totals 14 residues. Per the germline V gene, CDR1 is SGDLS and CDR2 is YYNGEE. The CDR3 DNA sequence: TGTGCCAGCAGCGTAGGAGTAGCCTCCAATGAGCAGTTCTTC. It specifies CASSVGVASNEQFF.

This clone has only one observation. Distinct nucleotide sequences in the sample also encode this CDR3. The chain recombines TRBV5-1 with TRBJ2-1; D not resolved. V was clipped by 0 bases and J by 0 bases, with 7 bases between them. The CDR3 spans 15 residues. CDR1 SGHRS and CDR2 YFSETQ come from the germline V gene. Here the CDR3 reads CASSLGWSSYNEQFF. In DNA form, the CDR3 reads TGCGCCAGCAGCTTGGGTTGGAGCTCCTACAATGAGCAGTTCTTC.

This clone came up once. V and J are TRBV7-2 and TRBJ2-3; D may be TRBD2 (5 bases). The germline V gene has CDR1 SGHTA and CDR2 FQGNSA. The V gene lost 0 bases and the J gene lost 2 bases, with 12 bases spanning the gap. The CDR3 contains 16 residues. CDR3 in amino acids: CASSLALGEITDTQYF. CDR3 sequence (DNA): TGTGCCAGCAGCTTAGCGCTCGGGGAGATCACAGATACGCAGTATTTT.

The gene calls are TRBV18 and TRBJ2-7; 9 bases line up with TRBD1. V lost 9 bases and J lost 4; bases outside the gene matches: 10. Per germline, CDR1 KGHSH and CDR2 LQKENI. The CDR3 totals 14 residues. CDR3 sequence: CASKTTGGNYEQYF. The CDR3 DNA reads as TGTGCCAGTAAAACGACAGGGGGTAATTACGAGCAGTACTTC.

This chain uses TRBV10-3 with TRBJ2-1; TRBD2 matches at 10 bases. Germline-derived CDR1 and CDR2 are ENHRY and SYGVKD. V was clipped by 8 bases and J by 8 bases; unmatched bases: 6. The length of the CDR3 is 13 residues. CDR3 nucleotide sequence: TGTGCCATCGGTCTAGCGGGAGTCGATGAGCAGTTCTTC. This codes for CAIGLAGVDEQFF.

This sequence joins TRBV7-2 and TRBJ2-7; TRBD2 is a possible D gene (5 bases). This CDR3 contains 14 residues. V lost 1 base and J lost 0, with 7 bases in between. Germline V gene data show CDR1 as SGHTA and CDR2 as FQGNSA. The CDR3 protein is CASSLGRDSYEQYF. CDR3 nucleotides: TGTGCCAGCAGCTTAGGCCGGGACTCCTACGAGCAGTACTTC.

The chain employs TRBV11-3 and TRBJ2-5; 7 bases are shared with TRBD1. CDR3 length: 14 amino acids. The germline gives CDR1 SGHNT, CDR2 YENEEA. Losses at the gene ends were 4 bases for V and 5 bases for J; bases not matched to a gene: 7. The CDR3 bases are TGTGCCAGCAGCTCTTCAGGGGGTCGTGAGACCCAGTACTTC. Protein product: CASSSSGGRETQYF.

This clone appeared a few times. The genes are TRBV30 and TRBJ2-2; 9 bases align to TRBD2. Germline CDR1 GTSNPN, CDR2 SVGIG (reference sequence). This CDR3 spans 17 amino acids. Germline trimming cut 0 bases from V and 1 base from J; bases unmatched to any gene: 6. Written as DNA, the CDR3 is TGTGCCTGGAGTGTAAGTCGCGGGAGGGGGAACACCGGGGAGCTGTTTTTT. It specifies CAWSVSRGRGNTGELFF.

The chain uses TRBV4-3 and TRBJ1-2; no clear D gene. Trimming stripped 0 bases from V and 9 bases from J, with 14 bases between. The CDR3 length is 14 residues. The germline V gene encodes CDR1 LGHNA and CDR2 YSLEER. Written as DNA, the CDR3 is TGCGCCAGCAGCCAAGATTTGTCCCCTTCGAGCTACACCTTC. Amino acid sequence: CASSQDLSPSSYTF.

CDR3 sequence reads: CASSQDAGALEKLFF. In DNA form, the CDR3 reads TGTGCCAGCAGCCAAGACGCGGGGGCATTAGAAAAACTGTTTTTT. The chain is built from TRBV14 and TRBJ1-4; TRBD1 is a possible D gene (6 bases). CDR3 size: 15 residues. The germline gives CDR1 SGHDN, CDR2 FVKESK. V dropped 0 bases and J dropped 8 bases, with 13 bases sitting between them.

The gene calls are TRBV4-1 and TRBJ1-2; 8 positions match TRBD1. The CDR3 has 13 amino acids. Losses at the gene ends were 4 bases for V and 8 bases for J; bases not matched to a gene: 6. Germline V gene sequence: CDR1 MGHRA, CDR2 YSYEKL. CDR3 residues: CASSRGQGGGYTF. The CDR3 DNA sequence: TGCGCCAGCAGCCGAGGACAGGGAGGAGGCTACACCTTC.

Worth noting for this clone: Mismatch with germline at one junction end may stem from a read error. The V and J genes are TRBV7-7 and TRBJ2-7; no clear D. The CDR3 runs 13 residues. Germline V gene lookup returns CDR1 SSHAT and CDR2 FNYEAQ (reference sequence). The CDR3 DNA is TGTGCTAGCAGCTCCGGGTTGACCCACGAGCAGTACTTC. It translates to CASSSGLTHEQYF.

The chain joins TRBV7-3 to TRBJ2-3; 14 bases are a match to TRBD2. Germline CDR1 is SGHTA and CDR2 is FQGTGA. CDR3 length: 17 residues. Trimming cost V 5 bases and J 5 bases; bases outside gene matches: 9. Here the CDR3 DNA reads TGTGCCAGCAGCCAAGGGACTAGCGGGAGTTGGGAAGATACGCAGTATTTT. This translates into CASSQGTSGSWEDTQYF.

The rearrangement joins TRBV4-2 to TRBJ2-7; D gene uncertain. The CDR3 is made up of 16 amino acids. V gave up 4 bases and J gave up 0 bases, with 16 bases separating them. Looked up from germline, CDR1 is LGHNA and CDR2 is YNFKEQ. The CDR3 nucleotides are TGTGCCAGCAGCCCGCCCACTGGGCATAGCTCCTACGAGCAGTACTTC. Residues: CASSPPTGHSSYEQYF.

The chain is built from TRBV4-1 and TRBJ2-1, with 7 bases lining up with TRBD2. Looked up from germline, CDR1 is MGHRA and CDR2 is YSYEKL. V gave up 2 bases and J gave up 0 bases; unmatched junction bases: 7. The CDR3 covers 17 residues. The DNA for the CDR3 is TGCGCCAGCAGCCAACTAGCGGCAATCAGCTCCTACAATGAGCAGTTCTTC. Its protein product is CASSQLAAISSYNEQFF.

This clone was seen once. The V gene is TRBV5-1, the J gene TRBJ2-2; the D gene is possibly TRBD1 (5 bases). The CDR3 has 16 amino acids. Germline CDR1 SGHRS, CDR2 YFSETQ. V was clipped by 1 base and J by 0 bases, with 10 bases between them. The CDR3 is CASSLLQVANTGELFF. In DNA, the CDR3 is TGCGCCAGCAGCTTGTTACAGGTTGCGAACACCGGGGAGCTGTTTTTT. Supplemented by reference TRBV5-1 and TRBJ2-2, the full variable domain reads KAGVTQTPRYLIKTRGQQVTLSCSPISGHRSVSWYQQTPGQGLQFLFEYFSETQRNKGNFPGRFSGRQFSNSRSEMNVSTLELGDSALYLCASSLLQVANTGELFFGEGSRLTVL.

The CDR3 spells CASSESGTNVGYEQYF. The CDR3 DNA follows: TGTGCCAGCAGTGAATCCGGGACCAACGTCGGGTACGAGCAGTACTTC. This chain joins TRBV6-1 and TRBJ2-7, with D tentatively TRBD1 or TRBD2 (5 bases each). V lost 2 bases and J 4 bases, leaving 18 bases between the germline ends. CDR1 and CDR2 (germline): MNHNS, SASEGT. CDR3 length: 16 residues.

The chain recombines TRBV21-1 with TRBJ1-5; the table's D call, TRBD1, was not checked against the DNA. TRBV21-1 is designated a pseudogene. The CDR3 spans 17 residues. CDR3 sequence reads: CASSSRTGSYSNQPQHF. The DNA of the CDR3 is TGTGCCAGCAGCAGCCGGACAGGGAGCTATAGCAATCAGCCCCAGCATTTT.

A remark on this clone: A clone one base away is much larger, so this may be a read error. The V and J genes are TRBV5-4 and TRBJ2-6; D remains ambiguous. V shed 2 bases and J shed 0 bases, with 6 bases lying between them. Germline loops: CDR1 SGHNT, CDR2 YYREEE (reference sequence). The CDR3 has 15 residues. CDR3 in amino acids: CASSLDPSGANVLTF. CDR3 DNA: TGTGCCAGCAGCTTAGACCCCTCTGGGGCCAACGTCCTGACTTTC. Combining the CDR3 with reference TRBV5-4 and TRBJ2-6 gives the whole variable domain ETGVTQSPTHLIKTRGQQVTLRCSSQSGHNTVSWYQQALGQGPQFIFQYYREEENGRGNFPPRFSGLQFPNYSSELNVNALELDDSALYLCASSLDPSGANVLTFGAGSRLTVL.

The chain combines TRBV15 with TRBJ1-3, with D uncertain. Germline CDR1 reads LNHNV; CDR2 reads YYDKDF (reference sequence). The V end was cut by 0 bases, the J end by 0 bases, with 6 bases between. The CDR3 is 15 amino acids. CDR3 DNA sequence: TGTGCCACCAGCAGAGATCCGGGCTCTGGAAACACCATATATTTT. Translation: CATSRDPGSGNTIYF.

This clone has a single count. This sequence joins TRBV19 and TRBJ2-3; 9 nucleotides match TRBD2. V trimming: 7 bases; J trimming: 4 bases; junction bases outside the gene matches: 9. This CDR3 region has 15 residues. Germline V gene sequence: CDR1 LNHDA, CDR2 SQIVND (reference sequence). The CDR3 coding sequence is TGTGCCAGTAAGCTCGTTAGCGGGAGTGCAGATACGCAGTATTTT. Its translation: CASKLVSGSADTQYF.

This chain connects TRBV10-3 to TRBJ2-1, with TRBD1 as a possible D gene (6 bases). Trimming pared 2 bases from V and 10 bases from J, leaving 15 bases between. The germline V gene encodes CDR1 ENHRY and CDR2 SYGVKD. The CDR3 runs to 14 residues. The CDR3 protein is CAISERLQGVEQFF. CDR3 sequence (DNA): TGTGCCATCAGTGAGAGATTACAGGGTGTCGAGCAGTTCTTC.

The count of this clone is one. CDR3 region: CASSLEQSEFGTEAFF. In DNA form, the CDR3 reads TGTGCCAGCAGTTTAGAGCAGTCGGAATTTGGGACTGAAGCTTTCTTT. The gene calls are TRBV27 and TRBJ1-1, with no clear D. Trimming removed 2 bases at V and 5 bases at J, with 18 bases between. CDR1 and CDR2 from the germline V gene are MNHEY and SMNVEV (reference sequence). This CDR3 contains 16 residues.

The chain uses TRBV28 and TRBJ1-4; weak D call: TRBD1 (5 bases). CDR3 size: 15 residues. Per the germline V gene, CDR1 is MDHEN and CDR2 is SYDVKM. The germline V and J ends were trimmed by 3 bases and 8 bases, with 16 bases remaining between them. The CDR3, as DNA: TGTGCCAGCAGTTTCGGGGGGACTGGGCAGGAAAAACTGTTTTTT. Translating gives CASSFGGTGQEKLFF.

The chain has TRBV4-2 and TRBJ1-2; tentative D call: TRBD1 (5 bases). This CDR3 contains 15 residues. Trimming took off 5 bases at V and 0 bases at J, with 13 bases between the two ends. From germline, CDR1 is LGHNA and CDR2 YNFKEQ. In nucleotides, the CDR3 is TGTGCCAGCAGCGATGGACAAACCCCTAACTATGGCTACACCTTC. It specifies CASSDGQTPNYGYTF.

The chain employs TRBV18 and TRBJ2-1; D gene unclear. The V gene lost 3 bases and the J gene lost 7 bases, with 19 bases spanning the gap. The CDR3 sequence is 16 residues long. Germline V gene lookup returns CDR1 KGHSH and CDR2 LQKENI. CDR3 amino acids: CASSPLGGSMGNEQFF. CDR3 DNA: TGTGCCAGCTCACCTCTTGGTGGTAGCATGGGGAATGAGCAGTTCTTC.

The CDR3 nucleotides read TGTGCCAGCAGCCACAGGGAGGGTGGCACTGAAGCTTTCTTT. It is translated as CASSHREGGTEAFF. This chain uses TRBV7-8 with TRBJ1-1, with a weak D call TRBD1 (6 bases). This CDR3 has 14 amino acids. V was cut by 5 bases and J by 4 bases, with 14 bases left in between. CDR1 is SGHVS and CDR2 is FQNEAQ in the germline V gene.

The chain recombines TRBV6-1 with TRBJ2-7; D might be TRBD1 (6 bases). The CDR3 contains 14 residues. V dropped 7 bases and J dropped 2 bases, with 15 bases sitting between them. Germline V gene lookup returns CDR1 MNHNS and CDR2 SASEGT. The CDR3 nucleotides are TGTGCCAGCACGAGGACAGAAACGGCCTACGAGCAGTACTTC. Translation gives CASTRTETAYEQYF.

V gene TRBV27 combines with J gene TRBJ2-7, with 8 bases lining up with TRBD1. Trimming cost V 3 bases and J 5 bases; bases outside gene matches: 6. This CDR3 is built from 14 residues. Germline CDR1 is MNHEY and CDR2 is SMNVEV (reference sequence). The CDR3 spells CASSLSGGINEQYF. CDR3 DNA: TGTGCCAGCAGTTTGTCAGGGGGCATCAACGAGCAGTACTTC.